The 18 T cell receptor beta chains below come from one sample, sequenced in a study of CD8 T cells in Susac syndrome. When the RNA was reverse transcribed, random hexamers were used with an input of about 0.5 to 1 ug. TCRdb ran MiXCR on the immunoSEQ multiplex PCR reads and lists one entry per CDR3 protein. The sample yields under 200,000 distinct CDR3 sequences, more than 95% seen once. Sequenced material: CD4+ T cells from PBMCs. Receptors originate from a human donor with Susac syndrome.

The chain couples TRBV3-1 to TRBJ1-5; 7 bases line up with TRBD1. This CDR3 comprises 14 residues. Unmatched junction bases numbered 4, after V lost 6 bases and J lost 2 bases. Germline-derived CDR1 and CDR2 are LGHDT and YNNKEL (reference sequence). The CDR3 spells CASSKTGGNQPQHF. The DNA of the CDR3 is TGTGCCAGCAGTAAAACAGGGGGCAATCAGCCCCAGCATTTT.

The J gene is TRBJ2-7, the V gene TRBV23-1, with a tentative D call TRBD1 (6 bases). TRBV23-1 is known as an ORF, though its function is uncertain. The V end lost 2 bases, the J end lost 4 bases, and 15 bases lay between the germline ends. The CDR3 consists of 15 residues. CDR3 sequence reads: CASSQPNRVLYEQYV. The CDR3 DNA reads TGCGCCAGCAGTCAACCGAACAGGGTCTTATACGAGCAGTACGTC.

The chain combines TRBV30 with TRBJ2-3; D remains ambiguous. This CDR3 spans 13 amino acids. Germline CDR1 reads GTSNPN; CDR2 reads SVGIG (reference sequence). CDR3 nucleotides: TGTGCGCTCTCTTCGGAATTCACAGATACGCAGTATTTT. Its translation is CALSSEFTDTQYF.

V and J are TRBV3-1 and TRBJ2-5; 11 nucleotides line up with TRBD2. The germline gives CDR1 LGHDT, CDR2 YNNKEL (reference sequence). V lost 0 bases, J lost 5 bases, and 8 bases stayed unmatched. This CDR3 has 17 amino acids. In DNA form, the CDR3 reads TGTGCCAGCAGCCAAGAGGCTAGCGGGAGGTTCGGCGAGACCCAGTACTTC. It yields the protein CASSQEASGRFGETQYF.

The CDR3 DNA is TGCAGCGTTGAAGTACTAGTGAACACTGAAGCTTTCTTT. Its protein is CSVEVLVNTEAFF. The V and J genes are TRBV29-1 and TRBJ1-1; D is undetermined. Trimming removed 1 base at V and 0 bases at J, with 6 bases between. This CDR3 is 13 amino acids long. The germline V gene encodes CDR1 SQVTM and CDR2 ANQGSEA.

CDR3 nucleotide sequence: TGTGCCAGCAGTAGAGGGTTCGGGATCGATGGCTACACCTTC. This translates into CASSRGFGIDGYTF. The chain has TRBV6-5 and TRBJ1-2; D is ambiguous. The V gene's germline CDR1 is MNHEY and CDR2 SVGAGI. The CDR3 covers 14 residues. The ends were cut back, 5 bases at V and 6 bases at J, with 16 bases in the middle.

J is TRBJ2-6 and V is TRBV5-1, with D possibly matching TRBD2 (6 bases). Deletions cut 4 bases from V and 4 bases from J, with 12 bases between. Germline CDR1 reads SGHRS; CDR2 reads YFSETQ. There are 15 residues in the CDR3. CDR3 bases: TGCGCCAGCAGCCCGGAGGGAAACGGGGCCAACGTCCTGACTTTC. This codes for CASSPEGNGANVLTF.

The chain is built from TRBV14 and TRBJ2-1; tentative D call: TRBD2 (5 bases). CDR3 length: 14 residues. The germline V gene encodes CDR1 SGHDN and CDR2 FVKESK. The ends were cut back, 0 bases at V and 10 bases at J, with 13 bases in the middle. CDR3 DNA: TGTGCCAGCAGCCAAGAGACTACTTTAGGGGAGCAGTTCTTC. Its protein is CASSQETTLGEQFF.

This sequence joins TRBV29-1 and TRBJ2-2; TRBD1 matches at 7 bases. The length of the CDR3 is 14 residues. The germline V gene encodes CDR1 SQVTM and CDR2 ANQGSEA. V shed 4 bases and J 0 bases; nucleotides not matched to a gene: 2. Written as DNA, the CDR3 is TGCAGCGTTGGGGACAGATCGAACACCGGGGAGCTGTTTTTT. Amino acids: CSVGDRSNTGELFF.

CDR3 sequence (DNA): TGCGCCAGCAGCCAGGGGACTAGCGGTTACAATGAGCAGTTCTTC. Its translation: CASSQGTSGYNEQFF. The chain joins TRBV4-3 to TRBJ2-1, with 11 bases aligning to TRBD2. The CDR3 extends over 15 amino acids. V shed 3 bases, J shed 4 bases, and the junction held 2 bases outside the gene matches. Germline V gives CDR1 LGHNA, CDR2 YSLEER.

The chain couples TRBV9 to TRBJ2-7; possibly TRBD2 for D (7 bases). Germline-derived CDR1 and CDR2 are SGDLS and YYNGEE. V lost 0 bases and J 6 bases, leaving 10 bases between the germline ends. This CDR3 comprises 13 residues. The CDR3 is CASSVVGGGEQYF. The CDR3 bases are TGTGCCAGCAGCGTAGTGGGAGGGGGCGAGCAGTACTTC.

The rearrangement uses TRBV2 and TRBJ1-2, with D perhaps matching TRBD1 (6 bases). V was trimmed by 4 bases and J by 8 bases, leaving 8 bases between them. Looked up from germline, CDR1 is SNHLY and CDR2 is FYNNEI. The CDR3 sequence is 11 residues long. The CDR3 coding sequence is TGTGCCAGCAGTGGACAGGTGGGCTACACCTTC. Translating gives CASSGQVGYTF.

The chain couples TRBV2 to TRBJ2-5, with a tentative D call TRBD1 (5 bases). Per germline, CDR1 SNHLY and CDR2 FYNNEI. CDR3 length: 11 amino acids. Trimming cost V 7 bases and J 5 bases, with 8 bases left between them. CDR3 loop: CASMGQETQYF. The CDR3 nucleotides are TGTGCCAGCATGGGGCAGGAGACCCAGTACTTC.

In DNA form, the CDR3 reads TGTGCCAGCAGCCAAGCTACCGGGACCCATGGCTACACCTTC. This encodes CASSQATGTHGYTF. The genes are TRBV3-1 and TRBJ1-2; a weak D match, TRBD1 (5 bases). The V end lost 1 base, the J end lost 6 bases, and 12 bases lay between the germline ends. Germline V CDR1 and CDR2: LGHDT, YNNKEL (reference sequence). The CDR3 contains 14 residues.

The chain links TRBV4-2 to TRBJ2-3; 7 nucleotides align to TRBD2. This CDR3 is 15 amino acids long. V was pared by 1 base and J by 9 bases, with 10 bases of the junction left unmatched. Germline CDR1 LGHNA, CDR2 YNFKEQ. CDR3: CASSQGAGPNPTQYF. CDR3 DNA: TGTGCCAGCAGCCAAGGAGCGGGGCCGAACCCCACGCAGTATTTT.

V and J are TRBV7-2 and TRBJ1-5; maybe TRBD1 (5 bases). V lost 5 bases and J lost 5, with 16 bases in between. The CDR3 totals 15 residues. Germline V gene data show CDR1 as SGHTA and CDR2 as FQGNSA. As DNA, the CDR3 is TGTGCCAGCAGCCTGGACACCTGGGATGATCAGCCCCAGCATTTT. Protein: CASSLDTWDDQPQHF.

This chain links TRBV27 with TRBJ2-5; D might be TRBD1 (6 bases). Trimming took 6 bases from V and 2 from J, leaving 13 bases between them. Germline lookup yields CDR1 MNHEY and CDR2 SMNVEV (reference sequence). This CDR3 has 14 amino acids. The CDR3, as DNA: TGTGCCAGCAGACCGTGGCAGGGGCAAGAGACCCAGTACTTC. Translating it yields CASRPWQGQETQYF.

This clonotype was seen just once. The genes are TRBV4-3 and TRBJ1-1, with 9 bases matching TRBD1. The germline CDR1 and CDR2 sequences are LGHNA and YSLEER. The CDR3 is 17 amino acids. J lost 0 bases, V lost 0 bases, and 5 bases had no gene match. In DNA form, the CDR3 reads TGCGCCAGCAGCCAAGATCTCGGGGACAGGGTGAACACTGAAGCTTTCTTT. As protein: CASSQDLGDRVNTEAFF.